A selection of T cell receptor beta chains follows, all from one sample in a study of neoadjuvant nivolumab and ipilimumab in lung cancer. Profiled with immunoSEQ multiplex PCR; TCRdb holds only in-frame clones, not every one. The table lists tens of thousands of clones, approximately 92% of them singletons. The source was peripheral blood, collected before neoadjuvant nivolumab, alone or with ipilimumab. These receptors all stem from an adult with non-small cell lung cancer. Each CDR3 is given with its conserved first and last residue. The D gene is left open where the match is weak. Only some rows state a clone size, as once, few, many or a class for expanded clones.

V	J	size	D	DNA	CDR3
TRBV18	TRBJ2-1	NA	TRBD1	TGTGCCAGCTCCGAACAGGGGCGGAATGAGCAGTTCTTC	CASSEQGRNEQFF
TRBV5-1	TRBJ2-3	NA	NA	TGCGCCAGCAGCTTGGGCGGGTACACAGATACGCAGTATTTT	CASSLGGYTDTQYF
TRBV30	TRBJ1-1	NA	TRBD1	TGTGCCTGGGTACCAACAGGGGGCGGTGAAGCTTTCTTT	CAWVPTGGGEAFF
TRBV7-9	TRBJ2-7	NA	NA	TGTGCCAGCAGCGTCTCCGGGAACAACTACGAGCAGTACTTC	CASSVSGNNYEQYF
TRBV5-1	TRBJ2-4	NA	TRBD2	TGCGCCAGCAGCTTGGCCTTAGCGGGAGGGGGGAACATTCAGTACTTC	CASSLALAGGGNIQYF
TRBV7-2	TRBJ2-5	NA	NA	TGTGCCAGCAGCCACGAAGAGACCCAGTACTTC	CASSHEETQYF
TRBV18	TRBJ1-3	NA	NA	TGTGCCAGCTCACCAGGGGGCAGGGAGGCTGGAAACACCATATATTTT	CASSPGGREAGNTIYF
TRBV30	TRBJ1-2	NA	NA	TGTGCCTGGAACCGTCTAGGGGGCTACACCTTC	CAWNRLGGYTF
TRBV7-2	TRBJ1-1	once	NA	TGTGCCAGCAGCACCACCACTGCGAACACTGAAGCTTTCTTT	CASSTTTANTEAFF
TRBV30	TRBJ2-7	NA	NA	TGTGCCTGCCGCCGGGTCGAGCAGTACTTC	CACRRVEQYF
TRBV13	TRBJ2-1	NA	NA	TGTGCCAGCAGCCGTGGTCCAAATGAGCAGTTCTTC	CASSRGPNEQFF
TRBV6-5	TRBJ2-5	NA	TRBD2	TGTGCCAGCAGTTATGGGACTAGCGGGAGCAGTGAGACCCAGTACTTC	CASSYGTSGSSETQYF
TRBV5-1	TRBJ2-3	NA	NA	TGCGCCAGCAGCTTGGATTCCGACTACCGCACAGATACGCAGTATTTT	CASSLDSDYRTDTQYF
TRBV7-3	TRBJ1-5	NA	NA	TGTGCCAGCAGCTTAGGGCCAGAACAGCCCCAGCATTTT	CASSLGPEQPQHF
TRBV7-2	TRBJ2-5	NA	NA	TGTGCCAGCAGCCCCCGGTATGGGGAGACCCAGTACTTC	CASSPRYGETQYF
TRBV9	TRBJ1-3	once	NA	TGTGCCAGCAGCGTCCCAAAGGACACTAGCTCTGGAAACACCATATATTTT	CASSVPKDTSSGNTIYF
TRBV11-2	TRBJ1-1	NA	NA	TGTGCCAGTACTTCGTCCAGGGGCTTGTCGGGAACTGAAGCTTTCTTT	CASTSSRGLSGTEAFF
TRBV29-1	TRBJ2-1	NA	TRBD1	TGCAGCGTTTTCAGGTTGGGAGCAGGGGGCAGTGAGCAGTTCTTC	CSVFRLGAGGSEQFF
TRBV7-9	TRBJ2-7	NA	NA	TGTGCCAGCAGCTACCCTCCAGGGGCCCTGCTCGAGCAGTACTTC	CASSYPPGALLEQYF
TRBV5-1	TRBJ2-5	once	TRBD2	TGCGCCAGCAGCTCAGGACTAGCGGGAGGAGGAGAGACCCAGTACTTC	CASSSGLAGGGETQYF
TRBV19	TRBJ2-5	NA	NA	TGTGCCAGTAGTCCGGCCCTACGACAAGAGACCCAGTACTTC	CASSPALRQETQYF
TRBV7-2	TRBJ1-1	NA	NA	TGTGCCAGCAGCTTAGAAGGGAGCCGGGGGGCTGAAGCTTTCTTT	CASSLEGSRGAEAFF
TRBV7-9	TRBJ2-7	NA	NA	TGTGCCAGCAGGGGTCTCGGGGCCTACGAGCAGTACTTC	CASRGLGAYEQYF
TRBV2	TRBJ2-7	NA	TRBD1	TGTGCCAGCAGAGGAACCGGGACAGCATTCTACGAGCAGTACTTC	CASRGTGTAFYEQYF
TRBV7-2	TRBJ2-7	NA	TRBD2	TGTGCCAGCAGCTTGGCAGCGGGAGTCTCGTACGAGCAGTACTTC	CASSLAAGVSYEQYF
TRBV9	TRBJ2-1	NA	NA	TGTGCCAGTGGGGGCAATGAGCAGTTCTTC	CASGGNEQFF
TRBV6-1	TRBJ2-1	NA	NA	TGTGCCAGCAGTGAAGGGGGCAGCTCCTACAATGAGCAGTTCTTC	CASSEGGSSYNEQFF
TRBV9	TRBJ1-2	few	NA	TGTGCCAGCAGATCCCTGACAAGGGACCGCGGCTACACCTTC	CASRSLTRDRGYTF
TRBV30	TRBJ1-5	NA	NA	TGTGCCTGGTCCCTCAGTGGGGGCAATCAGCCCCAGCATTTT	CAWSLSGGNQPQHF
TRBV2	TRBJ2-5	NA	NA	TGTGCCAGCAGTGCTGACAGTTTACAAGAGACCCAGTACTTC	CASSADSLQETQYF
TRBV30	TRBJ1-3	NA	NA	TGTGCCTGGAGTTGGGCGACGTCTGGAAACACCATATATTTT	CAWSWATSGNTIYF
TRBV4-3	TRBJ1-4	NA	TRBD1	TGCGCCAGCAGCCAAGAGAAGGGGACAGGTGCTGAAAAACTGTTTTTT	CASSQEKGTGAEKLFF
TRBV6-1	TRBJ2-3	NA	TRBD1	TGTGCCAGCAGTGCGGGACAGGTCCTTAACACAGATACGCAGTATTTT	CASSAGQVLNTDTQYF
TRBV7-2	TRBJ1-1	NA	TRBD1	TGTGCCAGCAGCTTAGCAGACAGGGTGAAGGCTTTCTTT	CASSLADRVKAFF
TRBV18	TRBJ2-7	NA	NA	TGTGCCAGCTCACCACCGGGGTACGAGCAGTACTTC	CASSPPGYEQYF
TRBV6-6	TRBJ2-1	NA	TRBD1	TGTGCCAGCAGTTACGGGACAGTTGCCTACAATGAGCAGTTCTTC	CASSYGTVAYNEQFF
TRBV7-3	TRBJ2-7	NA	TRBD1	TGTGCCAGCAGCCTTTTTCAGGGGGTTCCCTACGAGCAGTACTTC	CASSLFQGVPYEQYF
TRBV15	TRBJ2-6	few	NA	TGTGCCACCAGCAGACAGGGAGACACCTCTGGGGCCAACGTCCTGACTTTC	CATSRQGDTSGANVLTF